This T cell receptor (beta chain) is from a study of cytomegalovirus exposure and HLA in healthy donors. Across the whole study: Earlier sequencing of some 190 million T cells yielded approximately 100 million unique TCR beta sequences.

The PCR employed 60 Vbeta primers together with 13 Jbeta primers. Profiled with immunoSEQ multiplex PCR; TCRdb holds only in-frame clones, not every one. Altogether 150,000 to 200,000 clones are present, roughly 83% being singletons, with the ten largest covering approximately 0.25%. General study findings and limits: Association of a missense DCLRE1C variant with TCR beta V- and J-gene trimming was reported in a later analysis. Later on, an analysis showed TCR association rates differing by HLA locus, with DRB1 the most and HLA-C the fewest.

Concerning this clone: The antigen is not known.

The source material was PBMCs. The sequence derives from a boy aged 5-17 years in good health and CMV-seronegative.

The CDR3 DNA reads as TGTGCCAGCTCTGTACAGGATCTCGTCACTGAAGCTTTCTTT. Its protein product is CASSVQDLVTEAFF. The rearrangement uses TRBV6-6 and TRBJ1-1; maybe TRBD1 (5 bases). The length of the CDR3 is 14 residues. Germline V gene data show CDR1 as MNHNY and CDR2 as SVGAGI (reference sequence). V was pared by 8 bases and J by 4 bases, with 17 bases between.